The TCR beta chain described here comes from a study of CD8 T cells in Susac syndrome. Random hexamers primed reverse transcription of roughly 0.45 to 1 ug RNA. The method of amplification for TCR beta CDR3 was immunoSEQ multiplex PCR, covering 54 Vbeta and 13 Jbeta. TCRdb reanalysed the immunoSEQ multiplex PCR reads using MiXCR and keeps one entry per CDR3 protein. The sample lists some 300,000 distinct CDR3 sequences, roughly 84% occurring once. CDR1 is MDHEN and CDR2 is SYDVKM in the germline V gene. The V and J ends lost 6 bases and 6 bases respectively, with 15 bases between them. The CDR3 runs 14 residues.

The sequenced sample consisted of CD8+ T cells from PBMCs. The chain couples TRBV28 to TRBJ2-1; maybe TRBD1 (6 bases). This TCR derives from a human donor with multiple sclerosis. The CDR3: CASRPGDTVNEQFF. In DNA, the CDR3 is TGTGCCAGCAGGCCAGGGGACACCGTCAATGAGCAGTTCTTC.